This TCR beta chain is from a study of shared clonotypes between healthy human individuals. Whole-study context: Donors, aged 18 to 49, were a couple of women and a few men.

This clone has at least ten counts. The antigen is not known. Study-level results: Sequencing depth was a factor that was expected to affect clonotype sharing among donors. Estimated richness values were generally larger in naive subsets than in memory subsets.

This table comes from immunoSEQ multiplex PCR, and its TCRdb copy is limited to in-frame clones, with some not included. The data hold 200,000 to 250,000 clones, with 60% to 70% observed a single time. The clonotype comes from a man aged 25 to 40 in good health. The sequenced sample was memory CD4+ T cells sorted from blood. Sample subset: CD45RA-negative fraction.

The CDR3 loop reads CSAPYTYEQYF. The CDR3 DNA is TGCAGTGCTCCCTATACCTACGAGCAGTACTTC. The gene calls are TRBV20-1 and TRBJ2-7, with D unclear. CDR1 is DFQATT, CDR2 SNEGSKA, per germline (reference sequence). Trimming stripped 5 bases from V and 2 bases from J, with 7 bases between. CDR3 size: 11 residues.